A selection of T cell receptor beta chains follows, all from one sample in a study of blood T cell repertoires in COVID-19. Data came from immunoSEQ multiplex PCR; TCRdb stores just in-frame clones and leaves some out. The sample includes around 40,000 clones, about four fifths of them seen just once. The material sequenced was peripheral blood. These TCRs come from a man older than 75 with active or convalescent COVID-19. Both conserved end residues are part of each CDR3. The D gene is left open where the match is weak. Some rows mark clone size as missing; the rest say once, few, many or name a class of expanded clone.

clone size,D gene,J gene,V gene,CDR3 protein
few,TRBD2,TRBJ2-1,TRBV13,CASSFAGLAGDEQFF
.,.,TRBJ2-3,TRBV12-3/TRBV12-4,CASRREPGDTQYF
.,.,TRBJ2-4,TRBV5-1,CASSLLPGDLLQYF
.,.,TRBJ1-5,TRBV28,CASSSPPGVQPQHF
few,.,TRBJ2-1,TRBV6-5,CASSHGLASWFF
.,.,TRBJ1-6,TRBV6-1,CASSDKATLSHYNNSPLHF
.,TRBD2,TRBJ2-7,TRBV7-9,CASSPLIASGPSSYEQYF
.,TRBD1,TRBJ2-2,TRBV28,CASSRTGNTGELFF
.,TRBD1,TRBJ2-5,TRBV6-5,CASSYLDRGGETQYF
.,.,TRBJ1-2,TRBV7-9,CASSSYRDHGYTF
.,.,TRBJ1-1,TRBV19,CASSSRSYEAFF
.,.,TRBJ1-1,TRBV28,CASSLYRENTEAFF
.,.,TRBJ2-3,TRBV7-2,CASSWGPYSTDTQYF
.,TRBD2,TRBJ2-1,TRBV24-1,CATSDSGRPDNEQFF
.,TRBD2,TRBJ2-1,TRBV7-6,CASSLGTRGDNEQFF
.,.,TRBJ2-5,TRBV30,CAWSARGETQYF
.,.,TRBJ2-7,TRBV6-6,CASSPRDEQYF
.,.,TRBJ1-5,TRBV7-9,CASSPTGGNQPQHF
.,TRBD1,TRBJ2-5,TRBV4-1,CASSQDVGTVQETQYF
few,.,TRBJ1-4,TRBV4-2,CASSQAYQEKLFF
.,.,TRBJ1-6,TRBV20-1,CSASIGQIYSPLHF
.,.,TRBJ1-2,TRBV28,CASSAGKDGTF
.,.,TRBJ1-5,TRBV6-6,CASSAATWINQPQHF
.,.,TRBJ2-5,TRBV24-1,CATSERETQYF
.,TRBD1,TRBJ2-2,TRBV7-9,CASSPGQGASNTGELFF
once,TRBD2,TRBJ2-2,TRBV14,CASSQLAGTGELFF
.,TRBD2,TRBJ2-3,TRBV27,CASSLLAGLDHTDTQYF
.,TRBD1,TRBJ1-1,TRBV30,CAGQGDTEAFF
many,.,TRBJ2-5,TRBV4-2,CASSQSRGFQETQYF
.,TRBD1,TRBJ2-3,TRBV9,CASSVTSQGDTQYF
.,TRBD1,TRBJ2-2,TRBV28,CASSALDRDTGELFF
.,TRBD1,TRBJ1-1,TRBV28,CASRGGTGLYMNTEAFF
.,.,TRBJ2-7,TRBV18,CASSPELGGEYEQYF
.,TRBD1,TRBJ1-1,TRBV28,CASSSRQGRGLNTEAFF
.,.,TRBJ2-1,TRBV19,CASKTGSSYNEQFF
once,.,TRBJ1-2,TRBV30,CAWSVVPGLGYGYTF
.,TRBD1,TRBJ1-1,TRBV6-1,CASSPWTGEEAFF
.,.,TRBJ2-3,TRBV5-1,CASRPSGRTDTQYF
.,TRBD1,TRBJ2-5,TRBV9,CASSTTQGARQETQYF
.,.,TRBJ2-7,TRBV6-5,CASSYRYEQYF
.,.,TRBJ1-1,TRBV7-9,CASSPGGALTEAFF
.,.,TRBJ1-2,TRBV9,CASSLDYRGGGYTF
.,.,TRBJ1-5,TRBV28,CASSLEYSNQPQHF
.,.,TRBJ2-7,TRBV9,CASSVGPGTHYEQYF
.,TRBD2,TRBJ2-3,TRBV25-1,CASSERGSGGKADTQYF
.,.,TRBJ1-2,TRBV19,CASMGRTVGFGTF
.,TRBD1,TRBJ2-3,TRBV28,CASSFGDRDTDTQYF
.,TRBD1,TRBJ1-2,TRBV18,CASSPGQMDGYTF
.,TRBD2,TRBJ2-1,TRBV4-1,CASSQGLAATNEQFF
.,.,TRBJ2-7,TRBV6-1,CASSEASLSLYSYEQYF
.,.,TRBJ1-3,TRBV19,CASSIVAGLSGNTIYF